Below are 30 T cell receptor beta chains sequenced from a single sample in a study of cytomegalovirus exposure and HLA in healthy donors. The PCR ran on 60 Vbeta and 13 Jbeta primers. Produced via immunoSEQ multiplex PCR; TCRdb's table is partial and in-frame only. The sample yields some 89,000 clones, less than 80% seen once. The sequencing input was PBMCs. These receptors were collected from a middle-aged woman in good health and CMV-seropositive.

The gene calls are TRBV28 and TRBJ2-7, with 9 bases lining up with TRBD1. This CDR3 has 15 residues. V lost 5 bases to trimming and J lost 5 bases; unmatched junction nucleotides: 10. CDR1 MDHEN and CDR2 SYDVKM come from the germline V gene. CDR3 sequence reads: CASSLLGQGRDEQYF. Here the CDR3 DNA reads TGTGCCAGCAGTCTACTGGGACAGGGTCGGGACGAGCAGTACTTC.

The chain recombines TRBV7-9 with TRBJ1-2; TRBD1 might be the D (6 bases). Between the trimmed V and J ends, which lost 3 bases and 0 bases, there was a span of 11 bases. There are 15 residues in the CDR3. Per germline, CDR1 SEHNR and CDR2 FQNEAQ (reference sequence). The CDR3 is CASSFSGASNYGYTF. CDR3 DNA: TGTGCCAGCAGCTTCTCAGGGGCCTCTAACTATGGCTACACCTTC.

J is TRBJ1-4 and V is TRBV28; D may be TRBD1 (6 bases). The CDR3 length is 16 residues. From germline, CDR1 is MDHEN and CDR2 SYDVKM. Trimming stripped 3 bases from V and 3 bases from J, with 14 bases between. Here the CDR3 DNA reads TGTGCCAGCAGTTTCGCGCAGGGGATCCCTAATGAAAAACTGTTTTTT. Its protein product is CASSFAQGIPNEKLFF.

V gene TRBV5-6 combines with J gene TRBJ1-2, with TRBD1 identical over 9 bases. This CDR3 contains 14 residues. Germline V gene sequence: CDR1 SGHDT, CDR2 YYEEEE. With V trimmed by 5 bases and J by 2 bases, 4 bases remained unmatched. The CDR3 nucleotides are TGTGCCAGCAGAGTACAGGGGGCGAACTATGGCTACACCTTC. This gives the protein CASRVQGANYGYTF.

This clone turned up a few times. The CDR3 loop is CASSLVPTSGPYNEQFF. CDR3 in DNA: TGTGCCAGCAGCTTAGTACCGACTAGCGGGCCCTACAATGAGCAGTTCTTC. The V gene is TRBV7-2, the J gene TRBJ2-1; TRBD2 matches at 10 bases. J gave up 2 bases and V 1 base, and 5 bases lay outside the gene matches. This CDR3 comprises 17 residues. CDR1 is SGHTA and CDR2 is FQGNSA in the germline V gene.

The gene calls are TRBV7-3 and TRBJ2-1; 8 bases are a match to TRBD2. The CDR3 spans 17 residues. Germline V lookup: CDR1 SGHTA, CDR2 FQGTGA. The trim removed 5 bases at V and 9 bases at J, leaving 18 bases unmatched. CDR3 sequence: CASSTAPSAGEGGEQFF. CDR3 DNA: TGTGCCAGCAGCACGGCCCCCTCAGCGGGGGAGGGGGGTGAGCAGTTCTTC.

This sequence joins TRBV7-2 and TRBJ1-5, with 10 bases identical to TRBD1. This CDR3 region has 14 residues. V shed 4 bases, J shed 7 bases, and the junction held 4 bases outside the gene matches. The V gene's germline CDR1 is SGHTA and CDR2 FQGNSA. The CDR3 reads CASSSGTGAQPQHF. For the CDR3, the DNA is TGTGCCAGCAGCTCCGGGACAGGGGCCCAGCCCCAGCATTTT.

The chain uses TRBV5-1 and TRBJ2-3; 7 bases fit TRBD1. CDR1 is SGHRS, CDR2 YFSETQ, per germline. Trimming took 4 bases from V and 8 from J; bases not matched to a gene: 7. The CDR3 has 13 residues. The CDR3 sequence is CASSLTGTGTQYF. The CDR3 region has the DNA TGCGCCAGCAGCCTGACAGGGACGGGTACGCAGTATTTT.

The V gene is TRBV6-1, the J gene TRBJ2-3, with D possibly TRBD2 on 6 matching bases. V lost 6 bases, J lost 1 base, and 11 bases lay in between. The CDR3 is 14 amino acids. Germline V CDR1 and CDR2: MNHNS, SASEGT. The CDR3 nucleotides are TGTGCCAGCAGGCGGGCTAGCGGCACAGATACGCAGTATTTT. It codes for CASRRASGTDTQYF.

Here the CDR3 DNA reads TGTGCCAGCAACTCTGGTTATGATGAGCAGTTCTTC. Amino acid sequence: CASNSGYDEQFF. The V gene is TRBV5-6, the J gene TRBJ2-1; D remains unclear. This CDR3 is built from 12 residues. Trimming stripped 6 bases from V and 8 bases from J, with 12 bases between. From germline, CDR1 is SGHDT and CDR2 YYEEEE. Supplemented by reference TRBV5-6 and TRBJ2-1, the full variable domain reads DAGVTQSPTHLIKTRGQQVTLRCSPKSGHDTVSWYQQALGQGPQFIFQYYEEEERQRGNFPDRFSGHQFPNYSSELNVNALLLGDSALYLCASNSGYDEQFFGPGTRLTVL.

This chain links TRBV2 with TRBJ1-4; D is possibly TRBD1 (5 bases). V was trimmed by 3 bases and J by 7 bases, leaving 12 bases between them. The germline V gene encodes CDR1 SNHLY and CDR2 FYNNEI. CDR3 length: 14 residues. The CDR3 DNA sequence: TGTGCCAGCAGTGACAGGGCGGAAAGTGAAAAACTGTTTTTT. This gives the protein CASSDRAESEKLFF.

The genes are TRBV27 and TRBJ1-1; D remains ambiguous. CDR1 and CDR2 (germline): MNHEY, SMNVEV (reference sequence). The CDR3 sequence is 15 residues long. Trimming took 5 bases from V and 3 from J, leaving 16 bases between them. DNA of the CDR3: TGTGCCAGCAGTCTCGACCGGTCCCAGGACACTGAAGCTTTCTTT. Protein sequence: CASSLDRSQDTEAFF.

The rearrangement joins TRBV7-2 to TRBJ1-2; possibly TRBD1 for D (5 bases). V was trimmed by 4 bases and J by 6 bases, leaving 9 bases between them. CDR3 length: 12 amino acids. The V gene's germline CDR1 is SGHTA and CDR2 FQGNSA. Written as DNA, the CDR3 is TGTGCCAGCAGCTCGCTCAGGGATGGCTACACCTTC. As protein: CASSSLRDGYTF.

This clone is a singleton in its sample. The CDR3 loop reads CASSQVTEAEAFF. The CDR3 bases are TGTGCCAGCAGCCAAGTCACAGAAGCTGAAGCTTTCTTT. The chain employs TRBV4-2 and TRBJ1-1, with D hard to call. The germline V gene encodes CDR1 LGHNA and CDR2 YNFKEQ. The CDR3 has 13 amino acids. The ends were cut back, 1 base at V and 6 bases at J, with 9 bases in the middle.

This chain joins TRBV5-4 and TRBJ1-3; D unresolved. Per the germline V gene, CDR1 is SGHNT and CDR2 is YYREEE (reference sequence). The CDR3 loop spans 13 amino acids. V was shortened by 4 bases and J by 0 bases, with 5 bases between the two germline ends. The CDR3 protein is CASSRDSGNTIYF. CDR3 nucleotide sequence: TGTGCCAGCAGCCGGGACTCTGGAAACACCATATATTTT. The full variable domain, completed using reference TRBV5-4 and TRBJ1-3, is ETGVTQSPTHLIKTRGQQVTLRCSSQSGHNTVSWYQQALGQGPQFIFQYYREEENGRGNFPPRFSGLQFPNYSSELNVNALELDDSALYLCASSRDSGNTIYFGEGSWLTVV.

The V call is TRBV2, the J call TRBJ2-6, with a possible D match to TRBD1 (5 bases). Germline values: CDR1 SNHLY, CDR2 FYNNEI. V lost 4 bases to trimming and J lost 0 bases, with 7 bases between them. The CDR3 is 15 residues long. This CDR3 is CASSVGASGANVLTF. The CDR3 DNA follows: TGTGCCAGCAGTGTAGGGGCCTCTGGGGCCAACGTCCTGACTTTC.

This clone is a singleton in its sample. This chain connects TRBV7-8 to TRBJ2-1; the match to TRBD2 covers 9 bases. CDR3 length: 15 amino acids. The V and J ends lost 1 base and 4 bases, in that order; junction bases with no gene match: 2. CDR1 SGHVS and CDR2 FQNEAQ come from the germline V gene. The CDR3 sequence is CASSLVAGEYNEQFF. Written as DNA, the CDR3 is TGTGCCAGCAGCTTAGTAGCGGGGGAGTACAATGAGCAGTTCTTC.

The V and J genes are TRBV7-9 and TRBJ1-6; TRBD1 aligns across 12 bases. Unmatched junction bases numbered 10, after V lost 0 bases and J lost 13 bases. This CDR3 is built from 17 residues. Germline loops: CDR1 SEHNR, CDR2 FQNEAQ (reference sequence). The CDR3 sequence: CASSLATSGTGGWPLHF. CDR3 sequence (DNA): TGTGCCAGCAGCTTAGCGACCTCCGGGACAGGGGGCTGGCCCCTCCACTTT.

The V and J genes are TRBV5-4 and TRBJ1-1; perhaps TRBD1 as D (5 bases). This CDR3 is built from 13 residues. Trimming removed 10 bases from V and 4 bases from J, with 17 bases in between. Germline values: CDR1 SGHNT, CDR2 YYREEE (reference sequence). CDR3 region: CASQQVQGTEAFF. In nucleotides, the CDR3 is TGTGCCTCCCAACAGGTCCAGGGCACTGAAGCTTTCTTT.

This chain connects TRBV2 to TRBJ2-7, with 10 bases that match TRBD1. The CDR3 totals 14 residues. From germline, CDR1 is SNHLY and CDR2 FYNNEI. Trimming cost V 9 bases and J 6 bases; bases outside gene matches: 11. The CDR3 DNA reads as TGTGCCAGAAGAGCCGGGACAGGGGTAGGCGAGCAGTACTTC. Protein sequence: CARRAGTGVGEQYF.

V and J are TRBV7-6 and TRBJ1-1; 9 nucleotides line up with TRBD1. The CDR3 length is 14 residues. CDR1 and CDR2 from the germline V gene are SGHVS and FNYEAQ. J was trimmed by 7 bases and V by 5 bases; bases with no gene match: 8. CDR3 loop: CASSESTGGLEAFF. CDR3 in DNA: TGTGCCAGCAGCGAATCGACAGGGGGGCTTGAAGCTTTCTTT.

The V gene is TRBV10-1, the J gene TRBJ2-1, with D perhaps TRBD2 (6 bases). Germline-derived CDR1 and CDR2 are WNHNN and SYGVQD (reference sequence). This CDR3 has 13 amino acids. V lost 2 bases and J 8 bases, leaving 10 bases between the germline ends. The CDR3 is CASSENPGDEQFF. For the CDR3, the DNA is TGCGCCAGCAGTGAGAACCCGGGGGATGAGCAGTTCTTC.

The V call is TRBV29-1, the J call TRBJ2-7; 8 bases are a match to TRBD2. The CDR3 has 15 residues. Germline CDR1 and CDR2: SQVTM and ANQGSEA. V shed 5 bases and J 0 bases; nucleotides not matched to a gene: 9. CDR3: CSVRVAGPSSYEQYF. The DNA for the CDR3 is TGCAGCGTTAGAGTAGCGGGGCCCAGCTCCTACGAGCAGTACTTC.

The J gene is TRBJ1-5, the V gene TRBV25-1; 9 bases map to TRBD1. V dropped 9 bases and J dropped 0; count of bases not matched to a gene: 12. CDR1 and CDR2 from the germline V gene are MGHDK and SYGVNS. The length of the CDR3 is 17 residues. The CDR3 DNA is TGTGCCAGTGCCCCCGGGACAGGGTTCTATAGCAATCAGCCCCAGCATTTT. Its translation: CASAPGTGFYSNQPQHF.

This clone was detected only once. The J gene is TRBJ2-1, the V gene TRBV6-5; 10 bases align to TRBD2. This CDR3 has 15 amino acids. Per germline, CDR1 MNHEY and CDR2 SVGAGI. V shed 0 bases and J 6 bases; nucleotides not matched to a gene: 2. The CDR3 nucleotides are TGTGCCAGCAGTTACTCAGGGACTAGCGTCAATGAGCAGTTCTTC. Translating it yields CASSYSGTSVNEQFF.

This clone appeared once. The chain uses TRBV6-1 and TRBJ2-2, with D uncertain. Germline CDR1 MNHNS, CDR2 SASEGT. The CDR3 length is 14 residues. Trimming shortened V by 8 bases and J by 4 bases, and 14 bases separated the two germline ends. For the CDR3, the DNA is TGTGCCAGCGGTGCCGTAGATATCACCGGGGAGCTGTTTTTT. This gives the protein CASGAVDITGELFF.

This rearrangement joins TRBV7-8 to TRBJ2-7; D not certain. The germline gives CDR1 SGHVS, CDR2 FQNEAQ. The V end lost 2 bases, the J end lost 5 bases, and 10 bases lay between the germline ends. The CDR3 sequence is 13 residues long. The CDR3 sequence is CASSLSASNEQYF. The CDR3 coding sequence is TGTGCCAGCAGCTTATCGGCTAGTAACGAGCAGTACTTC.

This sequence joins TRBV6-6 and TRBJ1-1; the D gene is possibly TRBD1 (6 bases). The CDR3 consists of 13 residues. CDR1 MNHNY and CDR2 SVGAGI come from the germline V gene (reference sequence). V lost 2 bases, J lost 4 bases, and 8 bases lay in between. The CDR3 DNA sequence: TGTGCCAGCAGTTACGGGGGCCGCACTGAAGCTTTCTTT. Translation: CASSYGGRTEAFF.

The chain employs TRBV5-6 and TRBJ1-5, with D perhaps TRBD1 (5 bases). This CDR3 contains 16 residues. Germline CDR1 and CDR2: SGHDT and YYEEEE. Trimming shortened V by 1 base and J by 4 bases, and 15 bases separated the two germline ends. CDR3 region: CASSLWGGKGNQPQHF. CDR3 DNA: TGTGCCAGCAGCTTGTGGGGGGGAAAGGGAAATCAGCCCCAGCATTTT.

The rearrangement uses TRBV15 and TRBJ1-2; 7 nucleotides agree with TRBD1. This CDR3 is 14 amino acids long. Trimming took 5 bases from V and 8 from J; bases not matched to a gene: 11. Germline CDR1 LNHNV, CDR2 YYDKDF (reference sequence). In nucleotides, the CDR3 is TGTGCCACCAGCGGACCGGGACAGTTGGGAGGCTACACCTTC. It codes for CATSGPGQLGGYTF.